Following are 32 T cell receptor beta chains from one sample sequenced in a study of T cell responses to AZD1222 COVID-19 vaccine. Measured with immunoSEQ multiplex PCR; TCRdb has only the in-frame clones, and not every one. The repertoire holds 150,000 to 200,000 clones, with 92% as singletons. Sequencing used peripheral blood, obtained 28 days after the second AZD1222 dose. The receptors derive from an adult who received the AZD1222 COVID-19 vaccine.

The V call is TRBV7-2, the J call TRBJ1-3; D unclear. Germline lookup yields CDR1 SGHTA and CDR2 FQGNSA. The CDR3 has 15 amino acids. The V end was cut by 2 bases, the J end by 0 bases, with 8 bases between. CDR3 DNA sequence: TGTGCCAGCAGCTTAAGTAGGAGCTCTGGAAACACCATATATTTT. This gives the protein CASSLSRSSGNTIYF.

This clone was seen only once. The V call is TRBV4-1, the J call TRBJ2-7; TRBD2 agrees at 7 bases. J lost 5 bases, V lost 5 bases, and 9 bases had no gene match. Germline CDR1 is MGHRA and CDR2 is YSYEKL. This CDR3 has 14 residues. Written as DNA, the CDR3 is TGCGCCAGCAGCTGGGGTCTGGCGGGGGACGAGCAGTACTTC. Translated, it gives CASSWGLAGDEQYF.

The J gene is TRBJ2-7, the V gene TRBV3-1 (or the pseudogene TRBV3-2); D may correspond to TRBD1 or TRBD2 (5 bases each). V was shortened by 4 bases and J by 5 bases, with 15 bases between the two germline ends. This CDR3 has 14 residues. CDR1 and CDR2 from the germline V gene are LGHDT and YNNKEL (reference sequence). This CDR3 reads CASSLRGGTDEQYF. The CDR3 DNA sequence: TGTGCCAGCAGCCTCCGTGGGGGAACGGACGAGCAGTACTTC.

The chain employs TRBV27 and TRBJ1-2; no firm D call. CDR1 MNHEY and CDR2 SMNVEV come from the germline V gene (reference sequence). V was pared by 7 bases and J by 2 bases, with 11 bases between. This CDR3 has 13 amino acids. In nucleotides, the CDR3 is TGTGCCAGCACCGCCCGGAGGAACTATGGCTACACCTTC. It specifies CASTARRNYGYTF.

V is TRBV27 and J is TRBJ1-2; 11 bases align to TRBD1. J lost 3 bases, V lost 4 bases, and 4 bases had no gene match. The CDR3 has 15 residues. Germline assignment: CDR1 MNHEY and CDR2 SMNVEV (reference sequence). CDR3 residues: CASSSPGQGDYGYTF. Here the CDR3 DNA reads TGTGCCAGCAGTTCCCCGGGACAGGGGGACTATGGCTACACCTTC.

This clone showed up just a few times. The chain is built from TRBV4-1 and TRBJ1-2; D remains ambiguous. The CDR3 loop spans 14 amino acids. Germline V CDR1 and CDR2: MGHRA, YSYEKL. V was shortened by 4 bases and J by 2 bases, with 11 bases between the two germline ends. The CDR3 sequence is CASSRPDVNYGYTF. The DNA for the CDR3 is TGCGCCAGCAGCCGGCCGGACGTCAACTATGGCTACACCTTC.

The J gene is TRBJ2-2, the V gene TRBV24-1, with 8 bases matching TRBD1. V was pared by 4 bases and J by 1 base, with 4 bases of the junction left unmatched. Germline loops: CDR1 KGHDR, CDR2 SFDVKD. This CDR3 has 16 residues. The CDR3 nucleotides read TGTGCCACCAGTGACATTGGACAGGGGAACACCGGGGAGCTGTTTTTT. Its translation is CATSDIGQGNTGELFF.

The V and J genes are TRBV7-9 and TRBJ1-2, with D maybe TRBD1 (5 bases). The CDR3 loop spans 14 amino acids. V shed 5 bases and J shed 4 bases, with 14 bases lying between them. CDR1 and CDR2 (germline): SEHNR, FQNEAQ (reference sequence). CDR3: CASSPQGRSYGYTF. CDR3 in DNA: TGTGCCAGCAGCCCCCAGGGACGGTCCTATGGCTACACCTTC.

This chain's CDR3 is CASVQDGQGYYGYTF. The DNA of the CDR3 is TGTGCCAGCGTCCAGGACGGACAGGGGTACTATGGCTACACCTTC. The chain combines TRBV2 with TRBJ1-2; 9 bases match TRBD1. This CDR3 comprises 15 residues. Germline V gives CDR1 SNHLY, CDR2 FYNNEI. V shed 8 bases, J shed 3 bases, and the junction held 10 bases outside the gene matches.

The V gene is TRBV24-1, the J gene TRBJ2-6; D is perhaps TRBD1 (7 bases). This CDR3 contains 17 residues. In germline, CDR1 is KGHDR, CDR2 SFDVKD. V was pared by 6 bases and J by 7 bases, with 21 bases between. The DNA of the CDR3 is TGTGCCACCAGTCCAGGGGGGCCCTCCCTTGGAGCCAACGTCCTGACTTTC. The encoded protein is CATSPGGPSLGANVLTF.

The rearrangement uses TRBV7-8 and TRBJ2-5, with 11 bases aligning to TRBD2. The germline V gene encodes CDR1 SGHVS and CDR2 FQNEAQ. The CDR3 totals 17 residues. Trimming cost V 0 bases and J 4 bases; bases outside gene matches: 7. CDR3 DNA sequence: TGTGCCAGCAGCTTAGCTGGGGTAGCGGGGGGGCGAGAGACCCAGTACTTC. Translating gives CASSLAGVAGGRETQYF.

The rearrangement links TRBV27 to TRBJ1-2; TRBD1 matches 7 bases. The CDR3 is 14 residues long. Trimming removed 5 bases from V and 4 bases from J; junction bases left unmatched: 7. Germline V lookup: CDR1 MNHEY, CDR2 SMNVEV (reference sequence). CDR3 DNA sequence: TGTGCCAGCAGTCACAGGGGAGGTAGCTATGGCTACACCTTC. This gives the protein CASSHRGGSYGYTF.

V usage is TRBV19 and J usage is TRBJ1-4; the D gene is possibly TRBD1 (5 bases). Trimming took 4 bases from V and 6 from J, leaving 12 bases between them. Germline CDR1 is LNHDA and CDR2 is SQIVND (reference sequence). The CDR3 runs to 14 residues. This CDR3 is CASSTRGFDEKLFF. CDR3 nucleotide sequence: TGTGCCAGTAGTACCCGGGGCTTTGATGAAAAACTGTTTTTT.

The chain carries TRBV19 and TRBJ1-5, with D tentatively TRBD1 (5 bases). The V gene lost 5 bases and the J gene lost 0 bases, with 23 bases spanning the gap. The germline gives CDR1 LNHDA, CDR2 SQIVND (reference sequence). The CDR3 totals 19 residues. CDR3 loop: CASSGGTGEVRYSNQPQHF. CDR3 sequence (DNA): TGTGCCAGTAGTGGCGGTACGGGGGAGGTCCGTTATAGCAATCAGCCCCAGCATTTT.

A single count supports this clone. The gene calls are TRBV28 and TRBJ2-7, with TRBD2 matching over 9 bases. CDR1 and CDR2 from the germline V gene are MDHEN and SYDVKM. V trimming: 5 bases; J trimming: 1 base; junction bases outside the gene matches: 6. The CDR3 totals 15 residues. The CDR3 is CASSPSGLASYEQYF. In DNA form, the CDR3 reads TGTGCCAGCAGTCCCTCGGGACTAGCATCCTACGAGCAGTACTTC.

The rearrangement uses TRBV28 and TRBJ2-1, with a possible D match to TRBD2 (7 bases). The CDR3 consists of 19 residues. Trimming left V 6 bases short and J 0 bases short, with 24 bases between. Germline loops: CDR1 MDHEN, CDR2 SYDVKM. In nucleotides, the CDR3 is TGTGCCAGCAGGGTCCTTACAGGGAGGGGTAAAAGCTCCTACAATGAGCAGTTCTTC. Protein sequence: CASRVLTGRGKSSYNEQFF.

V is TRBV11-3 and J is TRBJ1-6; D may be TRBD1 (5 bases). The V end lost 1 base, the J end lost 8 bases, and 12 bases lay between the germline ends. Per germline, CDR1 SGHNT and CDR2 YENEEA. The CDR3 spans 15 residues. The CDR3 spells CASSLGAGIDSPLHF. CDR3 DNA: TGTGCCAGCAGCTTAGGGGCAGGGATCGATTCACCCCTCCACTTT.

The chain couples TRBV4-1 to TRBJ1-1, with D uncertain. The CDR3 totals 12 residues. Germline V lookup: CDR1 MGHRA, CDR2 YSYEKL. Deletions cut 6 bases from V and 6 bases from J, with 11 bases between. The CDR3 nucleotides read TGCGCCAGCAGTCCAATGGGGTCTGAAGCTTTCTTT. Its translation is CASSPMGSEAFF.

The chain employs TRBV7-2 and TRBJ2-1, with TRBD2 matching 10 bases. Per the germline V gene, CDR1 is SGHTA and CDR2 is FQGNSA. The CDR3 runs 15 residues. The V gene end was trimmed by 5 bases and the J gene end by 4 bases; junction bases not matched to a gene: 5. As DNA, the CDR3 is TGTGCCAGCAGCGCTAGCGGGAGCGGGTACAATGAGCAGTTCTTC. As protein: CASSASGSGYNEQFF.

The V gene is TRBV5-4, the J gene TRBJ1-2; TRBD1 might be the D (6 bases). Germline loops: CDR1 SGHNT, CDR2 YYREEE (reference sequence). The CDR3 length is 14 residues. V was cut by 7 bases and J by 0 bases, with 13 bases left in between. The CDR3 spells CASFRTEPNYGYTF. The CDR3 region has the DNA TGTGCCAGCTTTAGGACAGAACCTAACTATGGCTACACCTTC.

This chain links TRBV3-1 (or the pseudogene TRBV3-2) with TRBJ2-3; 10 nucleotides agree with TRBD2. With 3 bases clipped from V and 5 bases from J, the junction kept 29 bases outside the gene matches. The CDR3 loop spans 23 amino acids. CDR1 is LGHDT and CDR2 is YNNKEL in the germline V gene (reference sequence). DNA of the CDR3: TGTGCCAGCAGCCATTATGGCTCTAGCGGGAGACCGGCTGAGGGCTGGGGAGGAGATACGCAGTATTTT. It specifies CASSHYGSSGRPAEGWGGDTQYF.

The rearrangement uses TRBV4-1 and TRBJ1-1; no definite D call. Trimming removed 4 bases from V and 0 bases from J, with 9 bases in between. Germline values: CDR1 MGHRA, CDR2 YSYEKL. This CDR3 spans 14 amino acids. Here the CDR3 reads CASSRRPLNTEAFF. CDR3 DNA sequence: TGCGCCAGCAGCCGACGACCCTTGAACACTGAAGCTTTCTTT.

V is TRBV19 and J is TRBJ2-1; TRBD2 aligns across 13 bases. The CDR3 is 14 amino acids. Germline lookup yields CDR1 LNHDA and CDR2 SQIVND (reference sequence). V trimming: 7 bases; J trimming: 7 bases; junction bases outside the gene matches: 4. The CDR3 sequence is CASMQGLAGNEQFF. CDR3 sequence (DNA): TGTGCCAGTATGCAGGGACTAGCGGGGAATGAGCAGTTCTTC.

This chain connects TRBV27 to TRBJ1-4; 7 nucleotides match TRBD1. Germline CDR1 MNHEY, CDR2 SMNVEV (reference sequence). The CDR3 length is 15 residues. V gave up 5 bases and J gave up 2 bases; unmatched junction bases: 5. CDR3 DNA sequence: TGTGCCAGCAGTCGTAGGGGGCGGACTAATGAAAAACTGTTTTTT. Its protein is CASSRRGRTNEKLFF.

The rearrangement joins TRBV5-1 to TRBJ1-3; no clear D. Trimming left V 0 bases short and J 4 bases short, with 8 bases between. The length of the CDR3 is 14 residues. Germline V CDR1 and CDR2: SGHRS, YFSETQ. CDR3 region: CASSLGRSGNTIYF. CDR3 bases: TGCGCCAGCAGCTTGGGGCGTTCCGGAAACACCATATATTTT. The variable domain in full, completed from reference TRBV5-1 and TRBJ1-3, reads KAGVTQTPRYLIKTRGQQVTLSCSPISGHRSVSWYQQTPGQGLQFLFEYFSETQRNKGNFPGRFSGRQFSNSRSEMNVSTLELGDSALYLCASSLGRSGNTIYFGEGSWLTVV.

The chain carries TRBV5-1 and TRBJ1-4, with 9 bases that match TRBD1. Unmatched junction bases numbered 7, after V lost 5 bases and J lost 8 bases. This CDR3 has 14 amino acids. Germline loops: CDR1 SGHRS, CDR2 YFSETQ. CDR3 DNA: TGCGCCAGCAGGTTAGGGACAGGGAACGAAAAACTGTTTTTT. It yields the protein CASRLGTGNEKLFF.

The chain is built from TRBV4-1 and TRBJ1-2; D possibly corresponds to TRBD1 (5 bases). In germline, CDR1 is MGHRA, CDR2 YSYEKL. The CDR3 contains 15 residues. Trimming left V 4 bases short and J 4 bases short, with 16 bases between. The CDR3 sequence: CASSLLNPGSYGYTF. The CDR3 bases are TGCGCCAGCAGCCTTCTAAACCCAGGGTCCTATGGCTACACCTTC.

The gene calls are TRBV5-1 and TRBJ2-2; 7 nucleotides line up with TRBD1. The CDR3 runs 15 residues. Trimming cost V 0 bases and J 4 bases; bases outside gene matches: 3. Germline assignment: CDR1 SGHRS and CDR2 YFSETQ. The CDR3 nucleotides are TGCGCCAGCAGCTTGGAGGGGGCGACCACCGGGGAGCTGTTTTTT. Translation gives CASSLEGATTGELFF.

The genes are TRBV9 and TRBJ2-1, with D maybe TRBD2 (6 bases). Germline V CDR1 and CDR2: SGDLS, YYNGEE. This CDR3 has 15 amino acids. The V end was cut by 3 bases, the J end by 2 bases, with 12 bases between. In DNA form, the CDR3 reads TGTGCCAGCAGCGCCCACGGGGAGGCCTACAATGAGCAGTTCTTC. It encodes CASSAHGEAYNEQFF.

The rearrangement uses TRBV24-1 and TRBJ1-2; D perhaps matches TRBD1 (5 bases). This CDR3 spans 13 amino acids. CDR1 is KGHDR and CDR2 is SFDVKD in the germline V gene. Trimming stripped 7 bases from V and 3 bases from J, with 11 bases between. The CDR3 is CATSLGDDYGYTF. The CDR3 DNA reads as TGTGCCACCAGCCTGGGGGACGACTATGGCTACACCTTC.

This chain joins TRBV3-1 (or the pseudogene TRBV3-2) and TRBJ1-5; D ambiguous. Germline V lookup: CDR1 LGHDT, CDR2 YNNKEL (reference sequence). Trimming left V 0 bases short and J 4 bases short, with 10 bases between. The CDR3 loop spans 15 amino acids. The CDR3 bases are TGTGCCAGCAGCCAAGATCTTCAGATAAATCAGCCCCAGCATTTT. This encodes CASSQDLQINQPQHF.

CDR3 sequence (DNA): TGCGCCAGCAGCCAAGATAGATTCAAAGCTTTCTTT. It translates to CASSQDRFKAFF. This sequence joins TRBV4-3 and TRBJ1-1; D unclear. There are 12 residues in the CDR3. The germline V and J ends were trimmed by 0 bases and 9 bases, with 8 bases remaining between them. Germline loops: CDR1 LGHNA, CDR2 YSLEER.